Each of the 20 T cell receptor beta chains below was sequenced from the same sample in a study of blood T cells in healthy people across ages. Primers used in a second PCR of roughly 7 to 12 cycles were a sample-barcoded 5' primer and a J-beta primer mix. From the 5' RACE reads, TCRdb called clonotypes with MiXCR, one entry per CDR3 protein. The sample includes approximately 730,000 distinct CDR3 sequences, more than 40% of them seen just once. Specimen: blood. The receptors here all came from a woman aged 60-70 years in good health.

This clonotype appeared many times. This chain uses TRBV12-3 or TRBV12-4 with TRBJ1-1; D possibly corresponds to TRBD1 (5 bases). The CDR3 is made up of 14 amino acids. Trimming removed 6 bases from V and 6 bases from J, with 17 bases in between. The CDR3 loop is CASSPPGYRAEAFF. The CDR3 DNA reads TGTGCCAGCAGCCCTCCAGGGTACCGCGCTGAAGCTTTCTTT.

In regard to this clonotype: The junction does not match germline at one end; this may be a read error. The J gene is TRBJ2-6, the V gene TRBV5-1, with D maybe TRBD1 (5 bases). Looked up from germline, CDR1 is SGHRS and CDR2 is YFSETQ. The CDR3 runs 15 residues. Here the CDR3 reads CASSPVFSGANVLPF. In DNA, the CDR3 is TGCGCCAGCAGCCCCGTATTCTCTGGGGCCAACGTCCTGCCTTTC.

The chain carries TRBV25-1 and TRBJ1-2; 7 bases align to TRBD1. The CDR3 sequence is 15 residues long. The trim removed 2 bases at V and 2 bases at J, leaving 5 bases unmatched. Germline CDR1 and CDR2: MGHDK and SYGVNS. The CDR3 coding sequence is TGTGCCAGCAGTGAACTGACAGGGCCGAACTATGGCTACACCTTC. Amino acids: CASSELTGPNYGYTF.

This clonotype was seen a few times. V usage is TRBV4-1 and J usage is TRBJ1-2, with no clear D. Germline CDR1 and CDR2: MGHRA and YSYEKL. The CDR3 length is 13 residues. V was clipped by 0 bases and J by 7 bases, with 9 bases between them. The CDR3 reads CASSQEGRTGYTF. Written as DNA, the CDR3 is TGCGCCAGCAGCCAAGAGGGCAGGACTGGCTACACCTTC.

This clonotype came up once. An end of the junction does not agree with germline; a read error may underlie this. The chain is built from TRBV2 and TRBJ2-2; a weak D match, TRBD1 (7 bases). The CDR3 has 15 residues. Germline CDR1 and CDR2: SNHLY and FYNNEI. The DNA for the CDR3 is TGTGCCAGCAGTGTGACAGGGACGGCCACCGGGGGGCTGTTTTTT. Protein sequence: CASSVTGTATGGLFF.

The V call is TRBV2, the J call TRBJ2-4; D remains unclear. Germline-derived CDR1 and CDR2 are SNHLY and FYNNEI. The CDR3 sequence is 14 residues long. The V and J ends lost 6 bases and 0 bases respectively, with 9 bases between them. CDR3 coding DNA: TGTGCCAGCAGAGAGACCGTAGCCAAAAACATTCAGTACTTC. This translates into CASRETVAKNIQYF. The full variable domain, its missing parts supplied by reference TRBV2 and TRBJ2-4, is EPEVTQTPSHQVTQMGQEVILRCVPISNHLYFYWYRQILGQKVEFLVSFYNNEISEKSEIFDDQFSVERPDGSNFTLKIRSTKLEDSAMYFCASRETVAKNIQYFGAGTRLSVL.

The CDR3 nucleotides read TGCGCCAGCAGCTTGGTATTTCTAGAAGGCTACAATGAGCAGTTCTTC. Protein: CASSLVFLEGYNEQFF. This chain connects TRBV5-1 to TRBJ2-1; D is unresolved. Trimming took 0 bases from V and 3 from J, leaving 13 bases between them. CDR1 is SGHRS and CDR2 is YFSETQ in the germline V gene. This CDR3 region has 16 residues.

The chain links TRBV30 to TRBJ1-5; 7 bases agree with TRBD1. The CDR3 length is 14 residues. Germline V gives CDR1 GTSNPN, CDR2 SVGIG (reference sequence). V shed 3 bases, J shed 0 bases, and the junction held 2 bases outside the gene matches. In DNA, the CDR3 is TGTGCCTGGAGCCGGGACAGTAGCAATCAGCCCCAGCATTTT. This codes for CAWSRDSSNQPQHF. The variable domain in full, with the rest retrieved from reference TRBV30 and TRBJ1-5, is SQTIHQWPATLVQPVGSPLSLECTVEGTSNPNLYWYRQAAGRGLQLLFYSVGIGQISSEVPQNLSASRPQDRQFILSSKKLLLSDSGFYLCAWSRDSSNQPQHFGDGTRLSIL.

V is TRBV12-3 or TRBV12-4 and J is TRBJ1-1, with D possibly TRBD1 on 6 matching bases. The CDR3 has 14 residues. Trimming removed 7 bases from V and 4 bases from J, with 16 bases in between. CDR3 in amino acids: CASKMTGSGTEAFF. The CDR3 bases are TGTGCCAGCAAGATGACAGGTAGTGGCACTGAAGCTTTCTTT.

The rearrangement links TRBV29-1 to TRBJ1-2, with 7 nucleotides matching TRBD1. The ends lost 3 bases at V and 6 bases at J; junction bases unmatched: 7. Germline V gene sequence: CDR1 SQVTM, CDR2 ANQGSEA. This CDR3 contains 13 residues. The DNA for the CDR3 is TGCAGCGTTGATGGTAGGGGGCTGAATGGCTACACCTTC. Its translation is CSVDGRGLNGYTF.

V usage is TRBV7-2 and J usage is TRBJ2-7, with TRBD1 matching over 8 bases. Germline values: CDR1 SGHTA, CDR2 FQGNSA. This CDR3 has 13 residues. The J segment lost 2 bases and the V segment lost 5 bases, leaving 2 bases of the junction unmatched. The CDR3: CASSQTGAYEQYF. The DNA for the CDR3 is TGTGCCAGCAGCCAGACAGGGGCCTACGAGCAGTACTTC.

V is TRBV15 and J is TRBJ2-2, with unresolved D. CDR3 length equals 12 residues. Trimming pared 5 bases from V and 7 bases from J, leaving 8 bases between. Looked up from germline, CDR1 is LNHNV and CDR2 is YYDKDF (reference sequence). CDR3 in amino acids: CATSLLGGELFF. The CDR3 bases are TGTGCCACCAGCTTGCTCGGCGGGGAGCTGTTTTTT. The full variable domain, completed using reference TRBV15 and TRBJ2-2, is DAMVIQNPRYQVTQFGKPVTLSCSQTLNHNVMYWYQQKSSQAPKLLFHYYDKDFNNEADTPDNFQSRRPNTSFCFLDIRSPGLGDTAMYLCATSLLGGELFFGEGSRLTVL.

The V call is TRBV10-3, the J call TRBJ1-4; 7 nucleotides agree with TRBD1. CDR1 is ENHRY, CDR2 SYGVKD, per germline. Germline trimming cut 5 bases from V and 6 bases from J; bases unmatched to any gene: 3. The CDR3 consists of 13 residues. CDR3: CAISPGTDEKLFF. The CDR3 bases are TGTGCCATCAGTCCCGGGACAGATGAAAAACTGTTTTTT.

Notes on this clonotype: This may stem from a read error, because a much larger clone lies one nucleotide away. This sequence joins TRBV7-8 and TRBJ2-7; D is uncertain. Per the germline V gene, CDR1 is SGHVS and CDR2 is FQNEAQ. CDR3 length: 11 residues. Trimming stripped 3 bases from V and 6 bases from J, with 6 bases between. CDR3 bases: TGTGCCAGCAGCTTCTCTATCGAGCAGTACTTC. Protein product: CASSFSIEQYF.

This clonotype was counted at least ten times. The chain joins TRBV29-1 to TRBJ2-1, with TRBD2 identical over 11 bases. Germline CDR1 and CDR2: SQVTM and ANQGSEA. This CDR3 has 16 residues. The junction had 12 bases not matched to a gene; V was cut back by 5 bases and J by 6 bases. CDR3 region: CSVSLGLAGGGNEQFF. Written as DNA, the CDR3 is TGCAGCGTTTCCCTGGGGCTAGCGGGGGGTGGCAATGAGCAGTTCTTC.

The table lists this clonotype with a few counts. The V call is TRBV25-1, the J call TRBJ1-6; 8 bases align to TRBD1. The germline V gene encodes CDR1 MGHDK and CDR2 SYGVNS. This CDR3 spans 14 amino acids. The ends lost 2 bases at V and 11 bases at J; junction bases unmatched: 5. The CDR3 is CASSETGGITPLHF. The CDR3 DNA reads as TGTGCCAGCAGTGAAACAGGGGGTATAACACCCCTCCACTTT. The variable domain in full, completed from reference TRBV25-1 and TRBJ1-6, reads EADIYQTPRYLVIGTGKKITLECSQTMGHDKMYWYQQDPGMELHLIHYSYGVNSTEKGDLSSESTVSRIRTEHFPLTLESARPSHTSQYLCASSETGGITPLHFGNGTRLTVT.

The CDR3 sequence: CSARKDSTAKNIQYF. The CDR3 bases are TGCAGTGCTCGCAAGGACAGTACAGCCAAAAACATTCAGTACTTC. The chain links TRBV20-1 to TRBJ2-4; the D gene is possibly TRBD1 (6 bases). V dropped 5 bases and J dropped 0 bases, with 14 bases sitting between them. Germline values: CDR1 DFQATT, CDR2 SNEGSKA (reference sequence). The CDR3 is 15 residues long.

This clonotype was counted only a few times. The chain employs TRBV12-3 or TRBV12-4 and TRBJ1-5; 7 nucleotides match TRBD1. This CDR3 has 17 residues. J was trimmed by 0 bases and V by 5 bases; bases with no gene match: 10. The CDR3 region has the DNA TGTGCCAGCAGTACAGTCCGGGACAGAAATAGCAATCAGCCCCAGCATTTT. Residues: CASSTVRDRNSNQPQHF.

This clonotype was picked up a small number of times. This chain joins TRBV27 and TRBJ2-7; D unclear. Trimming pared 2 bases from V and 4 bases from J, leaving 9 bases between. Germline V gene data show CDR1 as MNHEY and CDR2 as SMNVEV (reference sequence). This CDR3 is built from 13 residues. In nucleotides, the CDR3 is TGTGCCAGCAGTTTAGCCAGCCCTTACGAGCAGTACTTC. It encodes CASSLASPYEQYF.

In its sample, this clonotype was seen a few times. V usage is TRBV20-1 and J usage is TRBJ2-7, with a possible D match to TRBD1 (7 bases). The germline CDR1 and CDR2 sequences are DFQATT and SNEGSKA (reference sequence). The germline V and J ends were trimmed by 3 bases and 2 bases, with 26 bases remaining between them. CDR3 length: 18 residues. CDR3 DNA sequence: TGCAGTGCTAGGGGGGGTACAGGGGCCCTTTGGATTCCCTACGAGCAGTACTTC. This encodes CSARGGTGALWIPYEQYF.